This TCR beta chain derives from a study of CD4 T cells in relation to SARS-CoV-2 and coronaviruses. About the research overall: Controls used an HIV-1 Nef peptide pool or no peptide.

Unexposed donor CD4+ T cells date from about 2010-2019, before the COVID-19 pandemic. Isolation of CD4+ T cells took place after around eleven days in culture. A remark on this clone: Its matching antigen is unknown.

General study points: This crossreactivity analysis covered spike protein alone, no other viral proteins.

This CDR3 region has 16 residues. Germline V gives CDR1 SGHTS, CDR2 YDEGEE. V dropped 0 bases and J dropped 4 bases, with 14 bases sitting between them. Sequencing was performed with immunoSEQ multiplex PCR; in TCRdb, only in-frame clones are kept and a portion is missing. The sample yields approximately 20,000 clones, around 80% seen once. The receptor comes from a human donor in good health. The V gene is TRBV5-8, the J gene TRBJ2-1; either TRBD1 or TRBD2 may fit D (5 bases each). Source material: CD4+ T cells from PBMCs, cultured in vitro. The DNA of the CDR3 is TGTGCCAGCAGCTTGGACACGGGGACCGGGTACAATGAGCAGTTCTTC. It is translated as CASSLDTGTGYNEQFF.